This T cell receptor (beta chain) was profiled in a study of cytomegalovirus exposure and HLA in healthy donors (dated by TCRdb to about 2017). With regard to the full study: A later analysis indicated that the 120 or so validation repertoires were generated on the platform also employed for the 700 or so repertoires of the first cohort. Along with the approximately 700-subject first cohort, a separate validation cohort of over 90 different subjects was used. To predict cytomegalovirus infection status, the study brought together high-throughput TCR immunosequencing, statistical association of individual TCRs with disease status, and machine learning. The study aimed to test whether cataloging public T cell receptors could reveal signatures of past pathogen exposure. Overall study results and their limits: Subsequent analysis determined that TCRs grouped into clusters in the first cohort also showed a tendency toward co-occurrence across the 130 or so validation repertoires, and 85% to 95% of cluster scores exceeded 0. Across donors, most TCR sequences were observed very rarely, whereas some public TCRs were present in many individuals. The validation cohort had no HLA typing available for a later analysis, so co-occurrence within that cohort was assessed over all 110 or so repertoires. The authors suggested that the approach could potentially be generalized to other disease states and immunological phenotypes. The classifier was reported to diagnose cytomegalovirus status with high specificity and sensitivity in both the original and validation cohorts. In the study, roughly 160 TCR beta chains were listed as associated with cytomegalovirus. A few of the identified cytomegalovirus-associated TCR beta chains were confirmed in vitro to be specific for cytomegalovirus antigens.

Library preparation employed the immunoSEQ multiplex PCR assay. From the authors' description of their analysis: To diagnose cytomegalovirus status from the catalog of TCR beta chain sequences, a statistical classification framework was built. This immuneACCESS table, as held by TCRdb, lists in-frame sequences with V and J called but not all clones. Of the missing ones, under half trace to an unresolved V gene in checked studies; the others have no known cause. The DNA gave D and trimming, while V, J and clone size come from that table. The sample table lists some 170,000 clones, about 86% of them with a count of one. The top ten clonotypes cover under 7% of the sample. The donors were included in the validation cohort of 120 subjects, a group kept apart from the roughly 690-subject first cohort. A word on this clone: Its antigen is currently not known. Nothing much larger sits one base from this clone, and base qualities are not available.

V is reduced by 0 bases and J by 10 bases, leaving a spacing of 10 bases between them. The CDR3 spans 12 residues, from the cysteine through the phenylalanine. Only the CDR3 DNA is retained, 36 bases long and in frame from the first base. CDR1 and CDR2, looked up from the germline V gene, are SGHRS and YFSETQ. The sequence derives from a woman in her twenties or thirties in good health and CMV-seronegative. The rearranged segments are TRBV5-1 and TRBJ1-1; TRBD1 is possibly the D segment (5 matching bases). Sequenced: PBMCs. The nucleotide sequence reads as follows: TGCGCCAGCAGCTTGGCCGGGGACTCAGCTTTCTTT. Its product reads: CASSLAGDSAFF.